There are a few counts of the clone carrying this TCR beta chain. Its antigen remains unidentified. The sample is drawn from a study of shared clonotypes between healthy human individuals. General observations from the study: Sharing across four donors was highest in naive CD4 (around 5%) and lowest in memory CD8 (roughly 0.4%).

Looked up from germline, CDR1 is SGHTA and CDR2 is FQGNSA. V dropped 2 bases and J dropped 3 bases, with 20 bases sitting between them. CDR3 size: 17 residues. Using immunoSEQ multiplex PCR, the repertoire was profiled, and TCRdb retains in-frame clones only, with some absent. This repertoire shows under 350,000 clones, roughly 87% found once; its top ten account for roughly 17%. Sequencing was done on a sample of memory CD8+ T cells sorted from blood. Subset denoted: CD45RO+ cells pooled with CCR7-negative TemRA cells. The chain links TRBV7-2 to TRBJ2-7; the D gene could be TRBD1 or TRBD2 (5 bases each). The sequence was obtained from a young man in good health. CDR3 DNA sequence: TGTGCCAGCAGCTTATATTCCCGGGACGGACCCTTCTACGAGCAGTACTTC. This gives the protein CASSLYSRDGPFYEQYF.